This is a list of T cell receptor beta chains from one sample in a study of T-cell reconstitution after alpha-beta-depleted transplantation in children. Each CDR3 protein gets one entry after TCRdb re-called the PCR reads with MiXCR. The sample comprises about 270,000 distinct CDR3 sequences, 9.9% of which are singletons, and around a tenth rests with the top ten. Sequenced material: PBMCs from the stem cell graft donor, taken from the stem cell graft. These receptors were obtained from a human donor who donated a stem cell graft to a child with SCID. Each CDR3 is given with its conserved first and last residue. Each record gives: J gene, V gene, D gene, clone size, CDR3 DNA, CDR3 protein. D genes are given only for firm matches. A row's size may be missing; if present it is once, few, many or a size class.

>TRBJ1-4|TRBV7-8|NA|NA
TGTGCCAGCAGCTTAAGAGCGCCCACCGCGACTAATGAAAAACTGTTTTTT
CASSLRAPTATNEKLFF
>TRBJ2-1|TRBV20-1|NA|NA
TGCAGTGCCCACCGGACCGACAGCTACAATGAGCAGTTCTTC
CSAHRTDSYNEQFF
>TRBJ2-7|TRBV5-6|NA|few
TGTGCCAGCAGCTCTCGGGGGGCTTGGAGCTACGAGCAGTACTTC
CASSSRGAWSYEQYF
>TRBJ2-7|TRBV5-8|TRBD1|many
TGTGCCAGCAGATCCGGGACAGGGAACGAGCAGTACTTC
CASRSGTGNEQYF
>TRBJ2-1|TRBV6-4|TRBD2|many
TGTGCCAGCAGTGACTCGGGGAGAGGGCTAGCGGGATACAATGAGCAGTTCTTC
CASSDSGRGLAGYNEQFF
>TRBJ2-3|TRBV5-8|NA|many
TGTGCCAGCAGCTTGGAAGGGGGCACAGATACGCAGTATTTT
CASSLEGGTDTQYF
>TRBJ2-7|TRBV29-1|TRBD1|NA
TGCAGCGTTGCCCTGGACAGGGGAATTAGCGAGCAGTACTTC
CSVALDRGISEQYF
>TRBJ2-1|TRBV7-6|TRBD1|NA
TGTGCCAGCAGCTTAGAACCGGTTGGGACAGGGGGCTTTAATGAGCAGTTCTTC
CASSLEPVGTGGFNEQFF
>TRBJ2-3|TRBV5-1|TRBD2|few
TGCGCCAGCAGCTCACTCTTGGGCGGGGGAACAGATACGCAGTATTTT
CASSSLLGGGTDTQYF
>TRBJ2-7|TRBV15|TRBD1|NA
TGTGCCACCAGCAGAGGACAGGGGGCGAACTACGAGCAGTACTTC
CATSRGQGANYEQYF
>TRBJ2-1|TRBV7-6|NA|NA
TGTGCCAGCAGCTTAACGGCGGCCTACAATGAGCAGTTCTTC
CASSLTAAYNEQFF
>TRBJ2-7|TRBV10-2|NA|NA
TGCGCCACCATGGGTTCCTACGAGCAGTACTTC
CATMGSYEQYF
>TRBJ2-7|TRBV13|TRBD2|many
TGTGCCAGCAGCTCCGAACTAGCGGGGGGGAGATACGAGCAGTACTTC
CASSSELAGGRYEQYF
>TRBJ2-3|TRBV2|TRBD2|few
TGTGCCAGCAGTGATAAGCGGGGCGGCACAGATACGCAGTATTTT
CASSDKRGGTDTQYF
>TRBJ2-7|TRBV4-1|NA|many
TGCGCCAGCAGCCAACAACCCGACAGCTACGAGCAGTACTTC
CASSQQPDSYEQYF
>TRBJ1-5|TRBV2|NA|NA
TGTGCCAGCAGGGGGGAACGGGATGGCAATCAGCCCCAGCATTTT
CASRGERDGNQPQHF
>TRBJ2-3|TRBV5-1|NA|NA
TGCGCCAGCAGCTTAGGACCCCCGGCGGGGGCCCCAAGTTTTAACCAACGGGGCACAGATACGCAGTATTTT
CASSLGPPAGAPSFNQRGTDTQYF
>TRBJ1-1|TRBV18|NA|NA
TGTGCCAGCTCAGGCCAGGGGACGAACACTGAAGCTTTCTTT
CASSGQGTNTEAFF
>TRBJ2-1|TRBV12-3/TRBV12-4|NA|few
TGTGCCAGCAGTTTAGCGCTGCAAGGGGCGCATCACAATGAGCAGTTCTTC
CASSLALQGAHHNEQFF
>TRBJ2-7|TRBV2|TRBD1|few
TGTGCCAGCAGCGATGAGGGGGCAGGGCAGCCCTACGAGCAGTACTTC
CASSDEGAGQPYEQYF
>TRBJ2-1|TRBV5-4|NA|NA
TGTGCCAGCACCCCAAGCGGCCGGGGGCTTGGTGAGCAGTTCTTC
CASTPSGRGLGEQFF
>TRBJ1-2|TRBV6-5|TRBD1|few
TGTGCCAGCAGTTACTCTGGACAGGGGCACTATGGCTACACCTTC
CASSYSGQGHYGYTF
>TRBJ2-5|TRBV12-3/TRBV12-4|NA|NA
TGTGCCAGCAGTTCTGGGGGGGCAGAGACCCAGTACTTC
CASSSGGAETQYF
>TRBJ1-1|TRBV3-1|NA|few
TGTGCCAGCAGCACCAGGGTTACTGAAGCTTTCTTT
CASSTRVTEAFF
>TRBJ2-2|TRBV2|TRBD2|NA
TGTGCCAGCAGCTGGGGGAGCGGGGGCCCACAAGGGGAGCTGTTTTTT
CASSWGSGGPQGELFF
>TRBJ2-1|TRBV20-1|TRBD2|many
TGCAGTGCTACCCTCCTCAGGACTAGCGGGGGGCCGAGCTCCTACAATGAGCAGTTCTTC
CSATLLRTSGGPSSYNEQFF
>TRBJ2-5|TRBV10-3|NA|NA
TGTGCCATCAGTGAAGTGTTAAGGGAGACCCAGTACTTC
CAISEVLRETQYF
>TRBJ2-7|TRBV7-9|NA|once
TGTGCCAGCAGCTTATGGGACGAGCAGTACTTC
CASSLWDEQYF
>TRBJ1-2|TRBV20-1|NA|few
TGCAGTGCTAGACACGGGGTCGGGGGAGCAAATGGCTACACCTTC
CSARHGVGGANGYTF
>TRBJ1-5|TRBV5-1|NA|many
TGCGCCAGCAGCTTGGGAGACATCAATCAGCCCCAGCATTTT
CASSLGDINQPQHF
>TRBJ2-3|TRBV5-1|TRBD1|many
TGCGCCAGCAGCTTGGATGGACAGGGCCGCACAGATACGCAGTATTTT
CASSLDGQGRTDTQYF
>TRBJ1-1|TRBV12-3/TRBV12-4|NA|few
TGTGCCAGCAGAGGGACACAGAACACTGAAGCTTTCTTT
CASRGTQNTEAFF
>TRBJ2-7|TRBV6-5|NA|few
TGTGCCAGCAGTTCGACTCTCGGCTCCGAGCAGTACTTC
CASSSTLGSEQYF
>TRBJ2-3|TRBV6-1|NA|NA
TGTGCCAGCAGTGAAAAGGGGTACCGTCGAACAGATACGCAGTATTTT
CASSEKGYRRTDTQYF
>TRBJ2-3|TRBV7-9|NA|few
TGTGCCAGCAGCGATAAATTACGTACAGATACGCAGTATTTT
CASSDKLRTDTQYF
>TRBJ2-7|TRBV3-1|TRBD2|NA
TGTGCCAGCAGCCTGGGGACTAGCGGGGCTTACGAGCAGTACTTC
CASSLGTSGAYEQYF